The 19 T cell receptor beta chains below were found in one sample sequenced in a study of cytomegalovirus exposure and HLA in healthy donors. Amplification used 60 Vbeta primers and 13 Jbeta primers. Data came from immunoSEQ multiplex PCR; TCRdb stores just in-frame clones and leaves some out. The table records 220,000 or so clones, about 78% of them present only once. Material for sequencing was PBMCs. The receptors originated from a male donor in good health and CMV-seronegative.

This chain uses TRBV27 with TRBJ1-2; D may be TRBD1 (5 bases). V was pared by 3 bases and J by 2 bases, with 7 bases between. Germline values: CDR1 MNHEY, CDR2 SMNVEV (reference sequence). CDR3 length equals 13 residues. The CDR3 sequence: CASSFNRNYGYTF. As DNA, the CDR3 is TGTGCCAGCAGTTTTAACAGGAACTATGGCTACACCTTC.

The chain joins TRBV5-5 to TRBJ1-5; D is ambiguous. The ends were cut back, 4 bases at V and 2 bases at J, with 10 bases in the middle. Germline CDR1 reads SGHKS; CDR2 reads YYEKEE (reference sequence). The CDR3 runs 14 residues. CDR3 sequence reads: CASSPDPGNQPQHF. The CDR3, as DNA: TGTGCCAGCAGCCCCGATCCGGGCAATCAGCCCCAGCATTTT.

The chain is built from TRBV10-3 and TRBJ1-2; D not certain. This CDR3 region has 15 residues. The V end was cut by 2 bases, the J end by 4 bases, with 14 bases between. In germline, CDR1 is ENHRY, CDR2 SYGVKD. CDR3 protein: CAISETNALSYGYTF. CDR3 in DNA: TGTGCCATCAGTGAGACCAACGCACTTTCCTATGGCTACACCTTC.

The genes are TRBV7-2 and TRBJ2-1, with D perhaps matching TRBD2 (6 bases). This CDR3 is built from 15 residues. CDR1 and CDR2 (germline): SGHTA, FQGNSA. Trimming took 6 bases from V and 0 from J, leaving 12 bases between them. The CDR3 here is CASRLPGASYNEQFF. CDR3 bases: TGTGCCAGCAGACTCCCGGGAGCCTCCTACAATGAGCAGTTCTTC.

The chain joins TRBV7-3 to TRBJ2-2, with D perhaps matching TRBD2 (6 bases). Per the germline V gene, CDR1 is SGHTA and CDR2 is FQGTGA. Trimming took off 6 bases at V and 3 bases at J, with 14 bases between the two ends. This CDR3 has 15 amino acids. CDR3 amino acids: CASRETSLDTGELFF. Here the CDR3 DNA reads TGTGCCAGCAGGGAGACTAGTTTGGACACCGGGGAGCTGTTTTTT. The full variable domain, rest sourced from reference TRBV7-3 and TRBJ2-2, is GAGVSQTPSNKVTEKGKYVELRCDPISGHTALYWYRQSLGQGPEFLIYFQGTGAADDSGLPNDRFFAVRPEGSVSTLKIQRTERGDSAVYLCASRETSLDTGELFFGEGSRLTVL.

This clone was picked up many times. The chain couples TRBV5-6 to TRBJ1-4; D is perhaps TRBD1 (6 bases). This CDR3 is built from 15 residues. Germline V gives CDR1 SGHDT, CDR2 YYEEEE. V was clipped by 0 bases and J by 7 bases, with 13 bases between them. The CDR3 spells CASSLAGAGAEKLFF. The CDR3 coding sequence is TGTGCCAGCAGCTTGGCCGGGGCAGGGGCTGAAAAACTGTTTTTT.

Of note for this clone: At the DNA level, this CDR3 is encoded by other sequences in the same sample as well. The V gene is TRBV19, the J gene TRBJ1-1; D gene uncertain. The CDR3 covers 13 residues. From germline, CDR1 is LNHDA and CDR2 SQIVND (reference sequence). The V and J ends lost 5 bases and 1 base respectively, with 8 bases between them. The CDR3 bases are TGTGCCAGTAGTTCAGGAGGGAACACTGAAGCTTTCTTT. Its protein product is CASSSGGNTEAFF.

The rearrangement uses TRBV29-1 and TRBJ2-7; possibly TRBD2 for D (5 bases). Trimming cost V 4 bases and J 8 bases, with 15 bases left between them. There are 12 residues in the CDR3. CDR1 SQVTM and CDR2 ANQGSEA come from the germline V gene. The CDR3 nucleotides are TGCAGCGTTGGAGGGCAGGAGCCTAAGCAGTACTTC. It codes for CSVGGQEPKQYF.

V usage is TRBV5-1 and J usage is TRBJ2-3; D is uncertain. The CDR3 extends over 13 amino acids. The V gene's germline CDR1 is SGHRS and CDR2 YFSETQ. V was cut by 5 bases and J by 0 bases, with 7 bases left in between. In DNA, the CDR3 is TGCGCCAGCAGTCAAACTAGCACAGATACGCAGTATTTT. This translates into CASSQTSTDTQYF.

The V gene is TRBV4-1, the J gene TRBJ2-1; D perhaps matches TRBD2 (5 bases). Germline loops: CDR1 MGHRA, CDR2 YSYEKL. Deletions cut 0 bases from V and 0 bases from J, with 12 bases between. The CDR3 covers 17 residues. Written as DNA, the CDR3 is TGCGCCAGCAGCCAAGATCTAGCACGGAGCTCCTACAATGAGCAGTTCTTC. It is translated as CASSQDLARSSYNEQFF.

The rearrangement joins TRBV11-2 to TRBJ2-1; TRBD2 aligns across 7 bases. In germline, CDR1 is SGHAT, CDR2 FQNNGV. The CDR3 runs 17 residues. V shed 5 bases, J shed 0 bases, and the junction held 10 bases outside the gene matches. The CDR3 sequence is CASSPIGLESSYNEQFF. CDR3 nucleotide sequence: TGTGCCAGCAGCCCTATCGGACTAGAGAGCTCCTACAATGAGCAGTTCTTC.

CDR3 sequence: CATSSDRLGLAVTCEQYF. CDR3 sequence (DNA): TGTGCCACCAGCAGCGATAGGCTCGGACTAGCGGTAACCTGCGAGCAGTACTTC. This sequence joins TRBV15 and TRBJ2-7; TRBD2 agrees at 10 bases. Germline loops: CDR1 LNHNV, CDR2 YYDKDF (reference sequence). The V segment lost 3 bases and the J segment 6 bases; nucleotides outside the gene matches: 17. There are 18 residues in the CDR3.

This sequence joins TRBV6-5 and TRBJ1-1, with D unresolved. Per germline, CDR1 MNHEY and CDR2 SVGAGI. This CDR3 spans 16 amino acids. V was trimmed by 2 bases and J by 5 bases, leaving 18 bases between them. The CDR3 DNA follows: TGTGCCAGCAGTTACCTTGTGGGGAGGGTGAGGACTGAAGCTTTCTTT. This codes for CASSYLVGRVRTEAFF.

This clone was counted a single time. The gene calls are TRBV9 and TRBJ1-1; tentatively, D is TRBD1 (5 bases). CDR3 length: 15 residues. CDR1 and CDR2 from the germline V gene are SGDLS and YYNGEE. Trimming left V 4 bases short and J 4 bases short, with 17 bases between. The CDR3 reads CASSPRGQGGTEAFF. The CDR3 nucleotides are TGTGCCAGCAGCCCAAGAGGGCAGGGAGGCACTGAAGCTTTCTTT.

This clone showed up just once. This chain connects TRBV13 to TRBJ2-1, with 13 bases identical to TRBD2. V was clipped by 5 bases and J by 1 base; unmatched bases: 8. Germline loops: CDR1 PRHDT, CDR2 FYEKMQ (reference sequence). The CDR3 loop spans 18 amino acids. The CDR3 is CASSQRTSGRGSYNEQFF. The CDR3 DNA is TGTGCCAGCAGCCAAAGGACTAGCGGGAGAGGGTCCTACAATGAGCAGTTCTTC.

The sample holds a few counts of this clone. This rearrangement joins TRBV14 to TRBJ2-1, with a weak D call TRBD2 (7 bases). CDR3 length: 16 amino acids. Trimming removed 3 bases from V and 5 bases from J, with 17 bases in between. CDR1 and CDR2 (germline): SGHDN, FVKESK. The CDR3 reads CASSQGGAYSHNEQFF. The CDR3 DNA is TGTGCCAGCAGCCAGGGGGGGGCGTACAGCCACAATGAGCAGTTCTTC.

CDR3 coding DNA: TGCGCCAGCAGCCAACCCGGACTGTACAATGAGCAGTTCTTC. It codes for CASSQPGLYNEQFF. The gene calls are TRBV4-1 and TRBJ2-1, with a tentative D call TRBD2 (5 bases). This CDR3 region has 14 residues. The ends were cut back, 2 bases at V and 4 bases at J, with 9 bases in the middle. In germline, CDR1 is MGHRA, CDR2 YSYEKL.

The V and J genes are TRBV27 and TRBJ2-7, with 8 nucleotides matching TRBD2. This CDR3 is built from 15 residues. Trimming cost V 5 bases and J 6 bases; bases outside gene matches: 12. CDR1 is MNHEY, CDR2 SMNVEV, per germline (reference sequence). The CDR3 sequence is CASSSWTAGASEQYF. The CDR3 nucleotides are TGTGCCAGCAGTAGCTGGACAGCGGGGGCTTCCGAGCAGTACTTC.

Here the CDR3 DNA reads TGTGCCAGCAGTGAGCGCGCGGATCAGCCCCAGCATTTT. The encoded protein is CASSERADQPQHF. The chain recombines TRBV6-1 with TRBJ1-5, with D hard to call. The CDR3 totals 13 residues. V lost 3 bases and J 5 bases, leaving 8 bases between the germline ends. Germline V CDR1 and CDR2: MNHNS, SASEGT.